Below, 29 T cell receptor beta chains from the same sample are listed, as sequenced in a study of glioma-infiltrating T cells after dendritic cell vaccination. Time point reported: after dendritic cell vaccination, including at tumor progression/relapse. Sequencing used immunoSEQ multiplex PCR; TCRdb keeps in-frame clones, though not all of them. Of approximately 48,000 clones in the sample, 89% were seen once. Sequences were derived from blood, sampled after dendritic cell vaccination. The receptors stem from a human donor with glioblastoma.

This sequence joins TRBV29-1 and TRBJ1-3, with TRBD1 matching over 9 bases. Germline loops: CDR1 SQVTM, CDR2 ANQGSEA. Trimming removed 5 bases from V and 2 bases from J; junction bases left unmatched: 1. The CDR3 has 13 amino acids. The CDR3 here is CSVTGGPGNTIYF. The CDR3 nucleotides read TGCAGCGTTACAGGGGGCCCTGGAAACACCATATATTTT.

This chain links TRBV18 with TRBJ1-1; unclear D gene. V was clipped by 3 bases and J by 3 bases, with 11 bases between them. This CDR3 has 14 amino acids. Looked up from germline, CDR1 is KGHSH and CDR2 is LQKENI. The CDR3 DNA reads TGTGCCAGCTCACCCCTCCCCGCGGACACTGAAGCTTTCTTT. Its translation: CASSPLPADTEAFF.

The gene calls are TRBV7-9 and TRBJ2-3; TRBD2 matches at 9 bases. V lost 5 bases and J lost 2; bases outside the gene matches: 2. The CDR3 spans 14 residues. CDR1 is SEHNR and CDR2 is FQNEAQ in the germline V gene (reference sequence). DNA for the CDR3: TGTGCCAGCAGCCGGACTAGCGACACAGATACGCAGTATTTT. It codes for CASSRTSDTDTQYF.

The chain joins TRBV4-1 to TRBJ2-2; the D is unclear. V was pared by 1 base and J by 0 bases, with 6 bases between. The germline CDR1 and CDR2 sequences are MGHRA and YSYEKL. This CDR3 spans 15 amino acids. DNA for the CDR3: TGCGCCAGCAGCCAAGTTCACTCGAACACCGGGGAGCTGTTTTTT. Its protein product is CASSQVHSNTGELFF.

The chain couples TRBV30 to TRBJ1-1; D possibly corresponds to TRBD1 (5 bases). V lost 4 bases and J lost 0, with 18 bases in between. This CDR3 region has 16 residues. Germline CDR1 is GTSNPN and CDR2 is SVGIG (reference sequence). CDR3: CAWTIKKDIVNTEAFF. CDR3 coding DNA: TGTGCCTGGACCATAAAAAAGGACATAGTGAACACTGAAGCTTTCTTT.

The chain uses TRBV28 and TRBJ1-5, with D hard to call. Deletions cut 5 bases from V and 4 bases from J, with 6 bases between. In germline, CDR1 is MDHEN, CDR2 SYDVKM. The CDR3 spans 12 residues. The CDR3 is CASSPMNQPQHF. The CDR3 DNA is TGTGCCAGCAGTCCTATGAATCAGCCCCAGCATTTT.

The chain carries TRBV28 and TRBJ2-7; tentative D call: TRBD2 (6 bases). CDR3 length: 14 amino acids. V was pared by 5 bases and J by 7 bases, with 18 bases between. Looked up from germline, CDR1 is MDHEN and CDR2 is SYDVKM. The CDR3 sequence is CASSPGGGAEEQYF. CDR3 DNA sequence: TGTGCCAGCAGTCCCGGTGGAGGGGCGGAGGAGCAGTACTTC.

This clone was seen once. V is TRBV7-2 and J is TRBJ2-3; 10 nucleotides agree with TRBD2. The germline V gene has CDR1 SGHTA and CDR2 FQGNSA. The CDR3 spans 19 residues. V gave up 4 bases and J gave up 3 bases; unmatched junction bases: 16. CDR3 region: CASSSIFTLAGTETDTQYF. Written as DNA, the CDR3 is TGTGCCAGCAGCTCCATCTTTACACTAGCGGGAACAGAAACAGATACGCAGTATTTT. Full variable domain (rest looked up from reference TRBV7-2 and TRBJ2-3): GAGVSQSPSNKVTEKGKDVELRCDPISGHTALYWYRQSLGQGLEFLIYFQGNSAPDKSGLPSDRFSAERTGGSVSTLTIQRTQQEDSAVYLCASSSIFTLAGTETDTQYFGPGTRLTVL.

V usage is TRBV30 and J usage is TRBJ1-1; D remains unclear. This CDR3 region has 13 residues. The V end was cut by 0 bases, the J end by 1 base, with 6 bases between. CDR1 is GTSNPN and CDR2 is SVGIG in the germline V gene (reference sequence). The chain's CDR3 is CAWSVSRNTEAFF. The CDR3 DNA follows: TGTGCCTGGAGTGTATCGCGGAACACTGAAGCTTTCTTT.

The genes are TRBV7-2 and TRBJ1-2; the D is unclear. The CDR3 is 11 residues long. Germline CDR1 is SGHTA and CDR2 is FQGNSA. Trimming took off 8 bases at V and 7 bases at J, with 11 bases between the two ends. CDR3 in DNA: TGTGCCAGCGGCCTGACTGGTGGCTACACCTTC. This gives the protein CASGLTGGYTF.

V usage is TRBV10-3 and J usage is TRBJ2-1, with 9 bases fitting TRBD2. The ends lost 1 base at V and 9 bases at J; junction bases unmatched: 13. This CDR3 is built from 17 residues. Germline V gives CDR1 ENHRY, CDR2 SYGVKD. CDR3 region: CAISELTMGLAKSEQFF. The CDR3 DNA reads TGTGCCATCAGTGAGTTAACGATGGGACTAGCCAAGAGTGAGCAGTTCTTC.

The table lists this clone with a few counts. The rearrangement uses TRBV2 and TRBJ2-7, with 7 bases aligning to TRBD1. Germline assignment: CDR1 SNHLY and CDR2 FYNNEI. This CDR3 is 14 amino acids long. The V gene end was trimmed by 6 bases and the J gene end by 3 bases; junction bases not matched to a gene: 8. CDR3 region: CASRPDRVRYEQYF. The CDR3 nucleotides read TGTGCCAGCAGACCTGACAGGGTCCGCTACGAGCAGTACTTC.

This CDR3 reads CASTANYFMNTEAFF. CDR3 bases: TGTGCCAGCACCGCTAACTATTTCATGAACACTGAAGCTTTCTTT. The V gene is TRBV28, the J gene TRBJ1-1; D is ambiguous. The germline V gene encodes CDR1 MDHEN and CDR2 SYDVKM. V was shortened by 7 bases and J by 0 bases, with 15 bases between the two germline ends. The CDR3 is made up of 15 amino acids.

The J gene is TRBJ2-5, the V gene TRBV7-9; TRBD2 is a possible D gene (6 bases). The CDR3 length is 16 residues. V was cut by 0 bases and J by 7 bases, with 18 bases left in between. The V gene's germline CDR1 is SEHNR and CDR2 FQNEAQ (reference sequence). Written as DNA, the CDR3 is TGTGCCAGCAGCTTAGCTTTAGCGGCCATCGGCGGGACCCAGTACTTC. Its translation: CASSLALAAIGGTQYF.

This rearrangement joins TRBV2 to TRBJ2-7; no definite D call. V lost 7 bases, J lost 2 bases, and 15 bases lay in between. Germline V gene lookup returns CDR1 SNHLY and CDR2 FYNNEI. CDR3 length: 14 amino acids. DNA of the CDR3: TGTGCCAGCATACCTCGCCCGAGCCCCTACGAGCAGTACTTC. It yields the protein CASIPRPSPYEQYF. The full variable domain, in which reference TRBV2 and TRBJ2-7 provide the parts outside the CDR3, is EPEVTQTPSHQVTQMGQEVILRCVPISNHLYFYWYRQILGQKVEFLVSFYNNEISEKSEIFDDQFSVERPDGSNFTLKIRSTKLEDSAMYFCASIPRPSPYEQYFGPGTRLTVT.

The CDR3 DNA reads TGTGCCAGTAGTATACGGCTAGCGGGAGGGAACCCCTACGAGCAGTACTTC. Amino acid sequence: CASSIRLAGGNPYEQYF. V usage is TRBV19 and J usage is TRBJ2-7, with 12 bases identical to TRBD2. The junction had 7 bases not matched to a gene; V was cut back by 2 bases and J by 2 bases. Germline CDR1 is LNHDA and CDR2 is SQIVND (reference sequence). The CDR3 contains 17 residues.

This chain connects TRBV11-3 to TRBJ2-5, with D tentatively TRBD2 (5 bases). This CDR3 is built from 14 residues. The V and J ends lost 1 base and 0 bases respectively, with 6 bases between them. Germline V gene data show CDR1 as SGHNT and CDR2 as YENEEA. The CDR3 DNA reads as TGTGCCAGCAGCTTAGCAGCGGACCAAGAGACCCAGTACTTC. Protein sequence: CASSLAADQETQYF.

This clone appeared once. The chain is built from TRBV10-3 and TRBJ2-1, with a possible D match to TRBD2 (6 bases). Germline CDR1 reads ENHRY; CDR2 reads SYGVKD. CDR3 length: 13 amino acids. V lost 7 bases, J lost 5 bases, and 12 bases lay in between. The CDR3 DNA follows: TGTGCCATCATGGGACTCAGCAACAATGAGCAGTTCTTC. Amino acids: CAIMGLSNNEQFF.

The chain is built from TRBV28 and TRBJ2-2; the match to TRBD1 covers 12 bases. The CDR3 covers 16 residues. From germline, CDR1 is MDHEN and CDR2 SYDVKM. Trimming at V came to 8 bases and at J to 4 bases, leaving 8 bases not matched to a gene. For the CDR3, the DNA is TGTGCCAGCGGTAGGGACAGGGGGCTTAGCACCGGGGAGCTGTTTTTT. Residues: CASGRDRGLSTGELFF.

The chain couples TRBV7-8 to TRBJ1-3; 9 bases align to TRBD1. Germline assignment: CDR1 SGHVS and CDR2 FQNEAQ. There are 16 residues in the CDR3. J lost 3 bases, V lost 5 bases, and 8 bases had no gene match. CDR3 protein: CASSGGTGTRGNTIYF. CDR3 DNA sequence: TGTGCCAGCAGCGGTGGGACAGGGACCCGTGGAAACACCATATATTTT.

The chain is built from TRBV9 and TRBJ1-2; 7 bases fit TRBD1. J gave up 0 bases and V 0 bases, and 8 bases lay outside the gene matches. CDR3 length: 17 residues. The germline V gene has CDR1 SGDLS and CDR2 YYNGEE. Here the CDR3 reads CASSVGGGTAANYGYTF. The CDR3 bases are TGTGCCAGCAGCGTAGGAGGGGGGACAGCAGCTAACTATGGCTACACCTTC.

This chain uses TRBV2 with TRBJ1-5, with no clear D. Germline CDR1 SNHLY, CDR2 FYNNEI. V lost 6 bases and J lost 0, with 12 bases in between. The CDR3 covers 15 residues. CDR3 residues: CASSVDFDSNQPQHF. The CDR3 DNA is TGTGCCAGCAGCGTGGACTTCGATAGCAATCAGCCCCAGCATTTT.

V usage is TRBV28 and J usage is TRBJ1-5; maybe TRBD1 (5 bases). This CDR3 spans 15 amino acids. The V and J ends lost 2 bases and 7 bases respectively, with 15 bases between them. CDR1 and CDR2 (germline): MDHEN, SYDVKM. The DNA for the CDR3 is TGTGCCAGCAGTTTAAGCCCTAAAGGGGCCCAGCCCCAGCATTTT. Its protein product is CASSLSPKGAQPQHF.

CDR3 protein: CASSLAGGPPGELFF. Written as DNA, the CDR3 is TGTGCCAGCAGTTTGGCGGGAGGGCCCCCCGGGGAGCTGTTTTTT. The genes are TRBV28 and TRBJ2-2; 9 nucleotides match TRBD2. The germline gives CDR1 MDHEN, CDR2 SYDVKM. CDR3 length: 15 residues. V shed 3 bases and J 6 bases; nucleotides not matched to a gene: 5.

J is TRBJ2-1 and V is TRBV5-1, with D perhaps matching TRBD2 (5 bases). This CDR3 is 14 amino acids long. The ends were cut back, 4 bases at V and 0 bases at J, with 8 bases in the middle. In germline, CDR1 is SGHRS, CDR2 YFSETQ. CDR3 sequence: CASSLGSSYNEQFF. For the CDR3, the DNA is TGCGCCAGCAGCCTAGGGAGCTCCTACAATGAGCAGTTCTTC.

The chain carries TRBV7-9 and TRBJ2-7; 8 bases are a match to TRBD2. CDR3 length: 16 residues. Germline V gene sequence: CDR1 SEHNR, CDR2 FQNEAQ (reference sequence). With 2 bases clipped from V and 0 bases from J, the junction kept 6 bases outside the gene matches. The CDR3 nucleotides read TGTGCCAGCAGCTTACGTAGCGGGATGCTCTCCTACGAGCAGTACTTC. This translates into CASSLRSGMLSYEQYF.

The chain carries TRBV15 and TRBJ1-5; D is ambiguous. Germline assignment: CDR1 LNHNV and CDR2 YYDKDF (reference sequence). This CDR3 contains 15 residues. V was shortened by 0 bases and J by 2 bases, with 8 bases between the two germline ends. The CDR3 sequence: CATSRDPGGNQPQHF. Written as DNA, the CDR3 is TGTGCCACCAGCAGAGATCCGGGTGGCAATCAGCCCCAGCATTTT.

V and J are TRBV20-1 and TRBJ1-1, with TRBD1 identical over 7 bases. CDR1 is DFQATT and CDR2 is SNEGSKA in the germline V gene (reference sequence). With 2 bases clipped from V and 12 bases from J, the junction kept 6 bases outside the gene matches. The CDR3 spans 11 residues. CDR3: CSARRGPTTFF. The CDR3 bases are TGCAGTGCTAGAAGGGGGCCCACGACTTTCTTT.

The rearrangement links TRBV7-2 to TRBJ1-3, with 9 nucleotides matching TRBD1. Germline V lookup: CDR1 SGHTA, CDR2 FQGNSA. The J segment lost 0 bases and the V segment lost 8 bases, leaving 5 bases of the junction unmatched. The CDR3 consists of 15 residues. The DNA for the CDR3 is TGTGCCAGCCGAGGACAGGGGACCTCTGGAAACACCATATATTTT. Amino acids: CASRGQGTSGNTIYF.